This T cell receptor (beta chain) is drawn from a study of CD8 T cells in ankylosing spondylitis. Study findings and constraints: Earlier reports found some motif variants in synovial fluid and blood in reactive arthritis. A TCR beta motif of under ten highly homologous variants seemed to mark ankylosing spondylitis blood.

A remark on this clonotype: The antigen is unknown.

CDR3 length: 15 residues. After removal of 5 bases from V and 8 bases from J, the junction contained 11 bases not matched to a gene. MiXCR, run by TCRdb on the 5' RACE reads, gives a single entry per CDR3 protein. The sample records over 700,000 distinct CDR3 sequences, roughly 19% being singletons. The sequence was collected from a male donor with ankylosing spondylitis. The sequencing sample was made of blood, either unsorted or a sorted T cell fraction (not recorded which). The chain couples TRBV12-3 or TRBV12-4 to TRBJ2-7, with TRBD2 matching over 11 bases. DNA for the CDR3: TGTGCCAGCAGTCCTGTGACTAGCGGGGTATTAAAGCAGTACTTC. It translates to CASSPVTSGVLKQYF.